These 3 T cell receptor beta chains were sequenced from one sample in a study of shared clonotypes between healthy human individuals. Using immunoSEQ multiplex PCR, the repertoire was profiled, and TCRdb retains in-frame clones only, with some absent. The sample has 2 million to 3 million clones, under 95% seen once. The source material was naive CD4+ T cells from PBMCs. Subset meaning: CD45RA+ positively selected. Source of these receptors: a man aged 18-30 years in good health. Some clones in this sample may be carry-over from other donors' samples.

As to this clone: The sample contains more than one DNA sequence encoding this CDR3. This chain joins TRBV28 and TRBJ2-1, with 9 bases lining up with TRBD2. Germline V gene lookup returns CDR1 MDHEN and CDR2 SYDVKM. This CDR3 has 15 amino acids. V shed 5 bases and J 2 bases; nucleotides not matched to a gene: 4. The CDR3 DNA reads TGTGCCAGCAGTCGTGCGGGGGGGGCCTACAATGAGCAGTTCTTC. Protein sequence: CASSRAGGAYNEQFF.

The gene calls are TRBV5-4 and TRBJ1-2; TRBD1 matches 8 bases. CDR1 and CDR2 (germline): SGHNT, YYREEE (reference sequence). After removal of 2 bases from V and 5 bases from J, the junction contained 11 bases not matched to a gene. The CDR3 is 16 amino acids. The CDR3 DNA is TGTGCCAGCAGCTTTAATCCCGGACAGGGCTTTTATGGCTACACCTTC. Protein: CASSFNPGQGFYGYTF. Filled out from reference TRBV5-4 and TRBJ1-2, the complete variable domain reads ETGVTQSPTHLIKTRGQQVTLRCSSQSGHNTVSWYQQALGQGPQFIFQYYREEENGRGNFPPRFSGLQFPNYSSELNVNALELDDSALYLCASSFNPGQGFYGYTFGSGTRLTVV.

In its sample, this clone was seen once. The rearrangement joins TRBV30 to TRBJ1-1, with no clear D. Germline CDR1 reads GTSNPN; CDR2 reads SVGIG (reference sequence). CDR3 length: 15 residues. V gave up 0 bases and J gave up 1 base, with 12 bases separating them. The CDR3 DNA reads as TGTGCCTGGAGTGTACGATGGAAGACGAACACTGAAGCTTTCTTT. Translation gives CAWSVRWKTNTEAFF.